The present T cell receptor beta chain was sequenced within a study of blood T cell repertoires in COVID-19. V was trimmed by 6 bases and J by 15 bases, leaving 21 bases between them. The CDR3 covers 13 residues. The germline V gene encodes CDR1 SNHLY and CDR2 FYNNEI. Study processing details: How many nucleated cells were present was estimated from reference gene primer amplification. The assay was immunoSEQ multiplex PCR, and TCRdb's table has in-frame clones only and misses some. The V and J calls and clone size come from that table; D and trimming were worked out from the DNA. The sample has 150,000 to 200,000 clones, almost 85% seen once.

The gene calls are TRBV2 and TRBJ2-4; possibly TRBD2 for D (6 bases). The receptor was derived from a woman of 80 years or more with acute or convalescent COVID-19. What was sequenced was peripheral blood. Here the CDR3 reads CASRAALGEERYF. The CDR3, as DNA: TGTGCCAGCAGGGCAGCCCTCGGGGAGGAACGGTACTTC.